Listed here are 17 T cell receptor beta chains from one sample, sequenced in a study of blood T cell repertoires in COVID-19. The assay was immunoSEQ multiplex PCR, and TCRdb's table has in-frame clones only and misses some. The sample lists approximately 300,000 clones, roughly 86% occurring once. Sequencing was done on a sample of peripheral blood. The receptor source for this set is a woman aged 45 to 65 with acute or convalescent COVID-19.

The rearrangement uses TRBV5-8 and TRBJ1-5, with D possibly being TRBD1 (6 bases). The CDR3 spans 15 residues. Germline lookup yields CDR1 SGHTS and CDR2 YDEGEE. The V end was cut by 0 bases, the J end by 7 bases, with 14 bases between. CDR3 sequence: CASSLGTGPGQPQHF. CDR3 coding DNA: TGTGCCAGCAGCTTGGGTACAGGGCCAGGACAGCCCCAGCATTTT.

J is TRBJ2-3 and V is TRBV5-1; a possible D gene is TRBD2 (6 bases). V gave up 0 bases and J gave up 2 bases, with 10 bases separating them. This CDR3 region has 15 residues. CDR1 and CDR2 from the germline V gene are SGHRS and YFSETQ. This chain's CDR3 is CASSLATSLTDTQYF. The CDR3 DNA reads TGCGCCAGCAGCTTGGCCACTAGCCTCACAGATACGCAGTATTTT. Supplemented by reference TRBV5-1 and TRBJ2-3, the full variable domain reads KAGVTQTPRYLIKTRGQQVTLSCSPISGHRSVSWYQQTPGQGLQFLFEYFSETQRNKGNFPGRFSGRQFSNSRSEMNVSTLELGDSALYLCASSLATSLTDTQYFGPGTRLTVL.

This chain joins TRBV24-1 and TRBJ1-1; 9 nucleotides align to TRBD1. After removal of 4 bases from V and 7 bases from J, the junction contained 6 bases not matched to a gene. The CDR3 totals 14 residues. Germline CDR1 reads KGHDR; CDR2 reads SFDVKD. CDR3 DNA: TGTGCCACCAGTGACCCCGACAGGGGGAATGAAGCTTTCTTT. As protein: CATSDPDRGNEAFF.

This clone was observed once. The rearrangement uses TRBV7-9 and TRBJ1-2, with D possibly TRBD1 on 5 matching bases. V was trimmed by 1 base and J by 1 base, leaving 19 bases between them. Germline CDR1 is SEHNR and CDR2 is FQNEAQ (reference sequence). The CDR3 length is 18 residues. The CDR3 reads CASSLVGGYRLGNYGYTF. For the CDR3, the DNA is TGTGCCAGCAGCTTAGTGGGGGGATATCGGTTGGGTAACTATGGCTACACCTTC. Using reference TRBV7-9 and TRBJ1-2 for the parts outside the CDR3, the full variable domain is DTGVSQNPRHKITKRGQNVTFRCDPISEHNRLYWYRQTLGQGPEFLTYFQNEAQLEKSRLLSDRFSAERPKGSFSTLEIQRTEQGDSAMYLCASSLVGGYRLGNYGYTFGSGTRLTVV.

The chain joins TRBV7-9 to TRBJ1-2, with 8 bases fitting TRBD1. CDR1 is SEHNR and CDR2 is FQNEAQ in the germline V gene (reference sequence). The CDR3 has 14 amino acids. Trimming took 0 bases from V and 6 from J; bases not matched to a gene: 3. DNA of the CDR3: TGTGCCAGCAGCTTAGCGGTCAGGGGGCATGGCTACACCTTC. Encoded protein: CASSLAVRGHGYTF.

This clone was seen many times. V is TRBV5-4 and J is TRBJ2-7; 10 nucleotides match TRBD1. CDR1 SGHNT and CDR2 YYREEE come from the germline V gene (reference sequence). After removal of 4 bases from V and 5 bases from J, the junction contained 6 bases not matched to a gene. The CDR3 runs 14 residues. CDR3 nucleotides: TGTGCCAGCAGCACCCCGACAGGGGGCCACGAGCAGTACTTC. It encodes CASSTPTGGHEQYF.

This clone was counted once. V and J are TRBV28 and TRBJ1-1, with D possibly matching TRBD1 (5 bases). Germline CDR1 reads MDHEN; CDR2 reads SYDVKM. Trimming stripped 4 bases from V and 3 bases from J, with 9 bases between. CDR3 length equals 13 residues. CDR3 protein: CASSYGGDTEAFF. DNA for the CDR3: TGTGCCAGCAGTTACGGAGGGGACACTGAAGCTTTCTTT. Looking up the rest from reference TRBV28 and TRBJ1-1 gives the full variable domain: DVKVTQSSRYLVKRTGEKVFLECVQDMDHENMFWYRQDPGLGLRLIYFSYDVKMKEKGDIPEGYSVSREKKERFSLILESASTNQTSMYLCASSYGGDTEAFFGQGTRLTVV.

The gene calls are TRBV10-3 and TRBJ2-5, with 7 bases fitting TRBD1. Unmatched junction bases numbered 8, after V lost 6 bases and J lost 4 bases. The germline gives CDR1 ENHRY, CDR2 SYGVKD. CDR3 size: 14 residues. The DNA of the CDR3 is TGTGCCATCAGCAGGACAGGCGAAGGAGAGACCCAGTACTTC. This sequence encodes CAISRTGEGETQYF.

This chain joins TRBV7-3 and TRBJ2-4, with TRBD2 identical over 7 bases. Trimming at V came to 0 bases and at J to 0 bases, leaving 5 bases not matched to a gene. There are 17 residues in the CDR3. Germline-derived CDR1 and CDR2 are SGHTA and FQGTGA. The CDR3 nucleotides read TGTGCCAGCAGCTTAACGGGAGGGGTCGGAGCCAAAAACATTCAGTACTTC. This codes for CASSLTGGVGAKNIQYF.

The CDR3 loop is CASSLRGQGTQPQHF. CDR3 nucleotides: TGTGCCAGCAGTTTAAGGGGACAGGGGACTCAGCCCCAGCATTTT. The chain has TRBV28 and TRBJ1-5; 10 positions agree with TRBD1. Unmatched junction bases numbered 4, after V lost 2 bases and J lost 6 bases. Germline V CDR1 and CDR2: MDHEN, SYDVKM. This CDR3 comprises 15 residues.

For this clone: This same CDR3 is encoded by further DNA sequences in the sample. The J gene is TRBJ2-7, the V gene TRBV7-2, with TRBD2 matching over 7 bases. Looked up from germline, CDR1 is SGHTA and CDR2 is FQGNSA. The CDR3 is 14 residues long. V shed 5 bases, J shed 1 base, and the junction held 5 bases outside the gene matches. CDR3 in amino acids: CASSLQRESYEQYF. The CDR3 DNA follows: TGTGCCAGCAGCCTCCAGCGGGAATCCTACGAGCAGTACTTC.

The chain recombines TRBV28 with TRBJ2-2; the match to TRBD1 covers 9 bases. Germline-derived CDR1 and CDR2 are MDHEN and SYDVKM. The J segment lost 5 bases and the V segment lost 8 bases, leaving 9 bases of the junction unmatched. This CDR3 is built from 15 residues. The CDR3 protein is CASEPGQGFTGELFF. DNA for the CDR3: TGTGCCAGCGAACCGGGACAGGGTTTTACCGGGGAGCTGTTTTTT. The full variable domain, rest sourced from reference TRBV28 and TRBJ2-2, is DVKVTQSSRYLVKRTGEKVFLECVQDMDHENMFWYRQDPGLGLRLIYFSYDVKMKEKGDIPEGYSVSREKKERFSLILESASTNQTSMYLCASEPGQGFTGELFFGEGSRLTVL.

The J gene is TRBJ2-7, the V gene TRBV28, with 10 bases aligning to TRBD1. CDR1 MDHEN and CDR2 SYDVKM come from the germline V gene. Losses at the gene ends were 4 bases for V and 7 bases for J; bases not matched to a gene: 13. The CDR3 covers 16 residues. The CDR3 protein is CASSYRTGGTAREQYF. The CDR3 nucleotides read TGTGCCAGCAGTTACCGGACAGGGGGGACCGCGCGGGAGCAGTACTTC. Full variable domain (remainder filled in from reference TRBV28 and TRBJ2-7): DVKVTQSSRYLVKRTGEKVFLECVQDMDHENMFWYRQDPGLGLRLIYFSYDVKMKEKGDIPEGYSVSREKKERFSLILESASTNQTSMYLCASSYRTGGTAREQYFGPGTRLTVT.

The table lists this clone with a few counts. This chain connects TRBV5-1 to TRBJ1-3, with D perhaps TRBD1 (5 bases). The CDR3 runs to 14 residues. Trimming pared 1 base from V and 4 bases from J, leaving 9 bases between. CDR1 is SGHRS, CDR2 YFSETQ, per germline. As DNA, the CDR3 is TGCGCCAGCAGCTTGTGGGGGGTCGGAAACACCATATATTTT. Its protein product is CASSLWGVGNTIYF. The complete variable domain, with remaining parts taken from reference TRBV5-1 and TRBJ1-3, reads KAGVTQTPRYLIKTRGQQVTLSCSPISGHRSVSWYQQTPGQGLQFLFEYFSETQRNKGNFPGRFSGRQFSNSRSEMNVSTLELGDSALYLCASSLWGVGNTIYFGEGSWLTVV.

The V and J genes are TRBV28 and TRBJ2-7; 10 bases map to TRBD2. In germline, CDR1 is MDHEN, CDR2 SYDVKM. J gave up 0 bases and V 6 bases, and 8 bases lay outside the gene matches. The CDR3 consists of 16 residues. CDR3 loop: CASSETSGITSYEQYF. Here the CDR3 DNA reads TGTGCCAGCAGCGAAACTAGCGGGATAACCTCCTACGAGCAGTACTTC.

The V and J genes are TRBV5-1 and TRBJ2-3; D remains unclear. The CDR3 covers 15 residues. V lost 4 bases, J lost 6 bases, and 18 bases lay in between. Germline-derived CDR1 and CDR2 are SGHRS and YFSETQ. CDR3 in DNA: TGCGCCAGCAGCGCCGCCCCCCCCCACACGGATACGCAGTATTTT. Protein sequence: CASSAAPPHTDTQYF.

The CDR3 sequence is CASSSGGADTQYF. The CDR3 DNA reads TGTGCCAGCAGCTCAGGGGGCGCAGATACGCAGTATTTT. The chain has TRBV5-4 and TRBJ2-3; 8 bases fit TRBD1. With 3 bases clipped from V and 4 bases from J, the junction kept 1 base outside the gene matches. The V gene's germline CDR1 is SGHNT and CDR2 YYREEE (reference sequence). The CDR3 runs to 13 residues.